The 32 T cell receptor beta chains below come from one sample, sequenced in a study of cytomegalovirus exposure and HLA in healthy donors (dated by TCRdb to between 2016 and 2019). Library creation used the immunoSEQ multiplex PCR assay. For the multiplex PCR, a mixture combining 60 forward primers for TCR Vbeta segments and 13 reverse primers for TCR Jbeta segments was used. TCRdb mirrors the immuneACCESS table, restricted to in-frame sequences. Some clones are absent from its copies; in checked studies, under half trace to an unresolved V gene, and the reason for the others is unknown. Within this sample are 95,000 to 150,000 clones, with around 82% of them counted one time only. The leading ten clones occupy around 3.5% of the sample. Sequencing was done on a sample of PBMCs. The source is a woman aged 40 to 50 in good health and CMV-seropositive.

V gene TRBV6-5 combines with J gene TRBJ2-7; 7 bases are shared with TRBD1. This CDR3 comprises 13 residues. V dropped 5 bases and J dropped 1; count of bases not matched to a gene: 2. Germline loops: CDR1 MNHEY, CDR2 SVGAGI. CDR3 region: CASSNRGSYEQYF. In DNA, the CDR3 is TGTGCCAGCAGTAACAGGGGATCCTACGAGCAGTACTTC.

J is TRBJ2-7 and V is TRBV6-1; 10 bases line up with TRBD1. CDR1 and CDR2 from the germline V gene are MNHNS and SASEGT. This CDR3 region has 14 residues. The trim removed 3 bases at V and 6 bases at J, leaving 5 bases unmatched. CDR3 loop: CASSEAGQGPEQYF. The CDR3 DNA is TGTGCCAGCAGTGAGGCGGGACAGGGGCCCGAGCAGTACTTC.

CDR3 protein: CASSQLTVGTGELFF. The CDR3 bases are TGCGCCAGCAGCCAACTAACGGTTGGCACCGGGGAGCTGTTTTTT. The chain carries TRBV5-1 and TRBJ2-2; D call uncertain. V was cut by 4 bases and J by 4 bases, with 14 bases left in between. The CDR3 covers 15 residues. The germline gives CDR1 SGHRS, CDR2 YFSETQ.

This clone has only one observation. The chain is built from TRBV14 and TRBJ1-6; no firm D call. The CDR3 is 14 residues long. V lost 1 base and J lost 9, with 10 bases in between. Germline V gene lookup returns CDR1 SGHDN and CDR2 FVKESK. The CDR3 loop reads CASSQGGHGSPLHF. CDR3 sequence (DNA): TGTGCCAGCAGCCAAGGAGGGCATGGTTCACCCCTCCACTTT.

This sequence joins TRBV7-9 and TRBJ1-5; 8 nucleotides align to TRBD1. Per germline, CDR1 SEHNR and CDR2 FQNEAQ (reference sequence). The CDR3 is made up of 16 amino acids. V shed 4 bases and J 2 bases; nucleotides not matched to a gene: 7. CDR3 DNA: TGTGCCAGCAGCTCCGGACAGGGAAGGGGCAATCAGCCCCAGCATTTT. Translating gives CASSSGQGRGNQPQHF.

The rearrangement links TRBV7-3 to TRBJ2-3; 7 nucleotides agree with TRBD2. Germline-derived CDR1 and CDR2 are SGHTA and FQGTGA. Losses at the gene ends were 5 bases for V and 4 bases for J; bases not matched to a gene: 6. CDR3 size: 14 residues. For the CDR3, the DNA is TGTGCCAGCAGCCCCCTAGCGGCGGCAGATACGCAGTATTTT. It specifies CASSPLAAADTQYF. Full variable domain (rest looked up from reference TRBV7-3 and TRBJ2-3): GAGVSQTPSNKVTEKGKYVELRCDPISGHTALYWYRQSLGQGPEFLIYFQGTGAADDSGLPNDRFFAVRPEGSVSTLKIQRTERGDSAVYLCASSPLAAADTQYFGPGTRLTVL.

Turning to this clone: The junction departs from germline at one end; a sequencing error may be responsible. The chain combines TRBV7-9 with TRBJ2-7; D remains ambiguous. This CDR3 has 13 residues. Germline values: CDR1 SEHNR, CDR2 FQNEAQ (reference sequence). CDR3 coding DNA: TGTTCCAGCAGCTTAGGTCCGTCCTACGAGCAGTACTTC. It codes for CSSSLGPSYEQYF.

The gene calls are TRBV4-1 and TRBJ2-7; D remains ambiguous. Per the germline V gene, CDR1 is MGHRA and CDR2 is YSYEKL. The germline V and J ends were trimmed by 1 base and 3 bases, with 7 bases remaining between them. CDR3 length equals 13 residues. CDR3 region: CASSQGQNYEQYF. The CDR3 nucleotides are TGCGCCAGCAGCCAAGGTCAGAACTACGAGCAGTACTTC.

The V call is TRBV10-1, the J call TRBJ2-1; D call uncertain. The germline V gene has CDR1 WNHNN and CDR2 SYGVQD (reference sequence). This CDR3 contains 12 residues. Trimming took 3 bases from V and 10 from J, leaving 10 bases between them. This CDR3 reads CASSEPESEQFF. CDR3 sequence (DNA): TGCGCCAGCAGTGAACCCGAGTCGGAGCAGTTCTTC.

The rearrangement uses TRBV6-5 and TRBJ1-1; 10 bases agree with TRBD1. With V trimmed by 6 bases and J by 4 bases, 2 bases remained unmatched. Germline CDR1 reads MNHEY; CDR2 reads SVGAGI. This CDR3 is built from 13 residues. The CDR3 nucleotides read TGTGCCAGCAGGGGGACAGGGGCCACTGAAGCTTTCTTT. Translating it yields CASRGTGATEAFF.

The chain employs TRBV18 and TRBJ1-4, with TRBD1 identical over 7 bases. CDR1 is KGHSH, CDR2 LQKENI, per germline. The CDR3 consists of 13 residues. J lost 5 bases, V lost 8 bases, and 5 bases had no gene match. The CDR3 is CASRTGPNEKLFF. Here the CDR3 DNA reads TGTGCCAGCCGGACAGGCCCAAATGAAAAACTGTTTTTT.

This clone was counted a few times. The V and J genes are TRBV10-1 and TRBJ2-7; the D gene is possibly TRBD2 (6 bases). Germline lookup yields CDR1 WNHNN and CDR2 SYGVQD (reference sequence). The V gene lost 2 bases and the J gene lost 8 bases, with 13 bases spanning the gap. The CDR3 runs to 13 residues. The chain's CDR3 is CASSEGGPGKQYF. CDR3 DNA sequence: TGCGCCAGCAGTGAGGGAGGGCCGGGGAAGCAGTACTTC.

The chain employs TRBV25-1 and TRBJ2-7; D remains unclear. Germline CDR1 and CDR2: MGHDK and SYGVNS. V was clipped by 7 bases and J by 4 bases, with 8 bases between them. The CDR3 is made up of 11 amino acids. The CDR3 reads CASTSLYEQYF. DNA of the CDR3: TGTGCCAGCACAAGCCTTTACGAGCAGTACTTC.

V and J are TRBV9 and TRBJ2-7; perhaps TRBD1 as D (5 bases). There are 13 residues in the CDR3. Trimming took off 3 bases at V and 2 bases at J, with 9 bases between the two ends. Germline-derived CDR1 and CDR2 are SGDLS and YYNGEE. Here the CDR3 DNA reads TGTGCCAGCAGCGGACAGTCGGCCTACGAGCAGTACTTC. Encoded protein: CASSGQSAYEQYF.

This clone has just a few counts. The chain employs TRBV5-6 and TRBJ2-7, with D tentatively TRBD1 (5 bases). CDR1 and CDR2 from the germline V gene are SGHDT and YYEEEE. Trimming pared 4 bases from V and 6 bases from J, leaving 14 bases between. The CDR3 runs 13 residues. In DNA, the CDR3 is TGTGCCAGCAGCCCAACCACAGGAACCGAGCAGTACTTC. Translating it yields CASSPTTGTEQYF.

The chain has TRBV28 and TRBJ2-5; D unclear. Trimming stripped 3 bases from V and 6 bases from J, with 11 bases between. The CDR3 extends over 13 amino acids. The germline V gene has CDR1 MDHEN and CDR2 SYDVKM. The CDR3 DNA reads TGTGCCAGCAGTTTTCTAGATCAAAAGACCCAGTACTTC. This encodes CASSFLDQKTQYF.

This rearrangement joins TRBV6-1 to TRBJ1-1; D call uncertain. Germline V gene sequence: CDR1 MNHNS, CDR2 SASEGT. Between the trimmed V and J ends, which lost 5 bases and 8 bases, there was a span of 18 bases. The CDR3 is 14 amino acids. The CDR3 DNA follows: TGTGCCAGCAGTTCTGAACTGGCGGAGATCGAAGCTTTCTTT. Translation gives CASSSELAEIEAFF.

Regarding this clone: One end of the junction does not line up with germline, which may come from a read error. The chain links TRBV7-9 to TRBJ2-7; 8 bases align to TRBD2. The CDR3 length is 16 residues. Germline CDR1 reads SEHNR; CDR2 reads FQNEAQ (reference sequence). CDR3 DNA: TGTTCCAGCAGCCCCCCGCGGGGGGTTGGCGTCTACGAGCAGTACTTC. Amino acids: CSSSPPRGVGVYEQYF. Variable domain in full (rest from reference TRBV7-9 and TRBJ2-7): DTGVSQNPRHKITKRGQNVTFRCDPISEHNRLYWYRQTLGQGPEFLTYFQNEAQLEKSRLLSDRFSAERPKGSFSTLEIQRTEQGDSAMYLCSSSPPRGVGVYEQYFGPGTRLTVT.

CDR3 nucleotide sequence: TGTGCCAGCTCACCACGACAGGGTTTGATTGAAAAACTGTTTTTT. The encoded protein is CASSPRQGLIEKLFF. V and J are TRBV18 and TRBJ1-4, with 7 bases matching TRBD1. Germline V gene lookup returns CDR1 KGHSH and CDR2 LQKENI. The CDR3 runs 15 residues. Trimming at V came to 1 base and at J to 7 bases, leaving 6 bases not matched to a gene.

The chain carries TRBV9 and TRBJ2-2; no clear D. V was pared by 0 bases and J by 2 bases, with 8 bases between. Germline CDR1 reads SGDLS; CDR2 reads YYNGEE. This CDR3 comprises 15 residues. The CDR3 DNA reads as TGTGCCAGCAGCGTAGATGGCAAAAACACCGGGGAGCTGTTTTTT. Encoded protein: CASSVDGKNTGELFF.

The CDR3 protein is CASSPRLAGGQETQYF. The CDR3 DNA reads TGCGCCAGCAGCCCTCGACTAGCGGGAGGCCAAGAGACCCAGTACTTC. The chain has TRBV4-3 and TRBJ2-5; 13 nucleotides agree with TRBD2. The CDR3 length is 16 residues. Trimming removed 4 bases from V and 1 base from J; junction bases left unmatched: 3. CDR1 is LGHNA, CDR2 YSLEER, per germline.

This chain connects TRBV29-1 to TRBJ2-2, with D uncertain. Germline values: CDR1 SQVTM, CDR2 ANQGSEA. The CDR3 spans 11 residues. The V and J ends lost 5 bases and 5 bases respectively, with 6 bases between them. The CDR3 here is CSVLQTGELFF. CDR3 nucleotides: TGCAGCGTTTTACAAACCGGGGAGCTGTTTTTT.

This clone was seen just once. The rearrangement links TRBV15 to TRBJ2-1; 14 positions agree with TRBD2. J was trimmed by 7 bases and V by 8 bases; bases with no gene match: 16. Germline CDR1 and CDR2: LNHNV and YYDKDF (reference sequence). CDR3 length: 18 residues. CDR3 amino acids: CATSLGTSGRGGWNEQFF. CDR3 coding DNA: TGTGCCACCTCACTCGGGACTAGCGGGAGAGGGGGGTGGAATGAGCAGTTCTTC.

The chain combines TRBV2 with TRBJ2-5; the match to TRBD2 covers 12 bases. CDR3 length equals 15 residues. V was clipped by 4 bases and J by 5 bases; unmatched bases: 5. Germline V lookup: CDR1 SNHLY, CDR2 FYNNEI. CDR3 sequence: CASSGTSGAGETQYF. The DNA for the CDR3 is TGTGCCAGCAGTGGGACTAGCGGGGCGGGGGAGACCCAGTACTTC.

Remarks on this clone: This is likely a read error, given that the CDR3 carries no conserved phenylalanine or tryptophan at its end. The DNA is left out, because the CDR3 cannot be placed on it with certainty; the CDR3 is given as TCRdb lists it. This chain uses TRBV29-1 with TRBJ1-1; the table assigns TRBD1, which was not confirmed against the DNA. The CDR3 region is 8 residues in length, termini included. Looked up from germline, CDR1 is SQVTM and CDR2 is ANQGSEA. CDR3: CSAKQGDG.

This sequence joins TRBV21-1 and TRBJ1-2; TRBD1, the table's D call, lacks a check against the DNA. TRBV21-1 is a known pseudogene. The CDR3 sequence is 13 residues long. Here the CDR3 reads CASSNGTVPGYTF. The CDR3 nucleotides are TGTGCCAGCAGCAACGGGACAGTCCCGGGCTACACCTTC.

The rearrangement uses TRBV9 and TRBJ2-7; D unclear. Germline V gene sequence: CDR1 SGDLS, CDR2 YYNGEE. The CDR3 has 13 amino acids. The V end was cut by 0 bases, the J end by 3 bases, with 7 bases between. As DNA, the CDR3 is TGTGCCAGCAGCGTAGCACAGAACTACGAGCAGTACTTC. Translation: CASSVAQNYEQYF.

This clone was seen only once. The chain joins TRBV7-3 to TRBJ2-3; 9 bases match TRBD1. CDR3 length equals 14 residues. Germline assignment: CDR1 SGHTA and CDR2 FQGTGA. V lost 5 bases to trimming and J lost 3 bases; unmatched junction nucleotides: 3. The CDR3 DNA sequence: TGTGCCAGCAGCCTACAGGGGGCGACAGATACGCAGTATTTT. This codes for CASSLQGATDTQYF.

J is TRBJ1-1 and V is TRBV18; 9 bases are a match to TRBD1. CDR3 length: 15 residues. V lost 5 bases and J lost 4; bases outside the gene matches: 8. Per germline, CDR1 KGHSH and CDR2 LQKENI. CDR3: CASSISGTGPTEAFF. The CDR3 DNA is TGTGCCAGCTCAATCTCCGGGACAGGGCCCACTGAAGCTTTCTTT.

CDR3 sequence (DNA): TGTGCCAGCAGTCCGGGACTAGGGTCCTACGAGCAGTACTTC. Encoded protein: CASSPGLGSYEQYF. The chain combines TRBV9 with TRBJ2-7; TRBD2 matches 8 bases. The CDR3 loop spans 14 amino acids. Germline CDR1 SGDLS, CDR2 YYNGEE. V trimming: 5 bases; J trimming: 1 base; junction bases outside the gene matches: 5.

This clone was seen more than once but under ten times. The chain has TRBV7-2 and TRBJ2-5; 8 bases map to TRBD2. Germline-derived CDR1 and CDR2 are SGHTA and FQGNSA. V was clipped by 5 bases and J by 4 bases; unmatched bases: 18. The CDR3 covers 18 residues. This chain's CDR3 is CASSPRRGGRPLGETQYF. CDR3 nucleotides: TGTGCCAGCAGCCCACGCCGGGGGGGCCGTCCCCTCGGAGAGACCCAGTACTTC. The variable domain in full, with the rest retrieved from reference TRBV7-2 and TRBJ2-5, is GAGVSQSPSNKVTEKGKDVELRCDPISGHTALYWYRQSLGQGLEFLIYFQGNSAPDKSGLPSDRFSAERTGGSVSTLTIQRTQQEDSAVYLCASSPRRGGRPLGETQYFGPGTRLLVL.

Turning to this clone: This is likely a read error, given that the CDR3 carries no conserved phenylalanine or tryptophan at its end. The CDR3 protein is CASSLTGGGGYTL. The CDR3 coding sequence is TGTGCCAGCAGCCTGACAGGGGGCGGTGGCTACACCCTC. The chain combines TRBV9 with TRBJ1-2, with 10 bases fitting TRBD1. The CDR3 loop spans 13 amino acids. The germline CDR1 and CDR2 sequences are SGDLS and YYNGEE. V lost 4 bases to trimming and J lost 7 bases; unmatched junction nucleotides: 4.